Reported below is one TCR beta chain. Authors' data handling: Scientists estimated how many nucleated cells there were by amplifying reference gene primers. Sequenced by immunoSEQ multiplex PCR; TCRdb stores in-frame clones only, minus some. From that table come the V and J calls and clone size; the DNA was used to work out D and trimming. The data contain around 270,000 clones, around four fifths of them singletons. This sample stems from a study of blood T cell repertoires in COVID-19. Study-wide context: Italy, Spain and the United States were the sources of the convalescent and acute COVID-19 samples. T cells, B-cell-depleted T cells, or PBMCs provided the cDNA or gDNA that served as material.

This CDR3 comprises 16 residues. Germline values: CDR1 LGHNA, CDR2 YNFKEQ. V gave up 1 base and J gave up 3 bases; unmatched junction bases: 3. The receptor was derived from a man aged 60 to 69 with acute or convalescent COVID-19. The sequenced sample consisted of peripheral blood. The V and J genes are TRBV4-2 and TRBJ1-4, with TRBD1 matching 9 bases. The CDR3 sequence is CASSQVWTGANEKLFF. The CDR3 bases are TGTGCCAGCAGCCAAGTATGGACAGGGGCTAATGAAAAACTGTTTTTT.